This T cell receptor beta chain was identified in a study of PD-1 blockade in classical Hodgkin lymphoma. Study-level background: With a 2-week interval, patients received intravenous nivolumab at 3 mg/kg.

General observations from the study: It was reported that newly diagnosed patients had less baseline TCR diversity than healthy donors. Initiation of nivolumab under 1 year after ASCT led to exclusion of patients. Whereas CD4+ TCR diversity had risen significantly by C4D1, CD8+ TCR diversity had not.

Produced via immunoSEQ multiplex PCR; TCRdb's table is partial and in-frame only. This sample has 30,000 to 35,000 clones, with 65% to 90% found just once. With no exception, relapse followed autologous stem cell transplantation in all patients, and brentuximab vedotin exposure varied. With 1 base clipped from V and 4 bases from J, the junction kept 4 bases outside the gene matches. The CDR3 is 15 residues long. Germline V gene sequence: CDR1 KGHSH, CDR2 LQKENI. This clone has just one count. Its specificity is unknown. The chain couples TRBV18 to TRBJ2-7; 10 nucleotides align to TRBD2. The sample was peripheral blood mononuclear cells (PBMCs), taken at baseline. This clonotype originated in a human donor with classical Hodgkin lymphoma. The CDR3, as DNA: TGTGCCAGCTCACCACTCGCTAGCGGGGGATACGAGCAGTACTTC. Its translation: CASSPLASGGYEQYF.